Each of the 12 T cell receptor beta chains below was sequenced from the same sample in a study of radiation and T cells in renal cell carcinoma. The time point denotes: blood 2 weeks post-SBRT. Treatment of the sample: 15 Gy SBRT to primary tumor, nephrectomy 4 weeks later. This table comes from immunoSEQ multiplex PCR, and its TCRdb copy is limited to in-frame clones, with some not included. This sample has more than 100,000 clones, with approximately 90% found just once. The sequences come from blood, collected from a patient whose treatment included radiotherapy and nephrectomy. The receptors derive from a woman in her seventies with renal cell carcinoma.

CDR3 nucleotides: TGTGCCAGCAGCCTGACAGGGGGGCTGTATACGCAGTATTTT. Protein: CASSLTGGLYTQYF. The chain recombines TRBV14 with TRBJ2-3; 9 bases are a match to TRBD1. Germline-derived CDR1 and CDR2 are SGHDN and FVKESK. The CDR3 has 14 amino acids. J was trimmed by 7 bases and V by 4 bases; bases with no gene match: 6.

The CDR3 DNA sequence: TGTGCCAGCAGAAAAGGTGGGGAGACGAAGGGTCAGCCCCAGCATTTT. Its translation: CASRKGGETKGQPQHF. The chain carries TRBV21-1 and TRBJ1-5. TRBV21-1 is an annotated pseudogene. This CDR3 contains 16 residues.

This chain connects TRBV6-1 to TRBJ2-2, with TRBD1 identical over 8 bases. There are 15 residues in the CDR3. Germline lookup yields CDR1 MNHNS and CDR2 SASEGT. Trimming took 6 bases from V and 4 from J; bases not matched to a gene: 7. The CDR3 loop is CASRSQGAITGELFF. The DNA of the CDR3 is TGTGCCAGCAGAAGCCAGGGGGCCATCACCGGGGAGCTGTTTTTT.

The chain recombines TRBV10-3 with TRBJ1-5; D unclear. The CDR3 is made up of 13 amino acids. V lost 5 bases to trimming and J lost 3 bases, with 8 bases between them. Germline CDR1 reads ENHRY; CDR2 reads SYGVKD. This CDR3 reads CAISWATNQPQHF. CDR3 coding DNA: TGTGCCATCAGTTGGGCCACCAATCAGCCCCAGCATTTT.

V usage is TRBV7-2 and J usage is TRBJ1-3; 7 nucleotides agree with TRBD1. The CDR3 extends over 15 amino acids. V lost 6 bases to trimming and J lost 0 bases; unmatched junction nucleotides: 5. Germline-derived CDR1 and CDR2 are SGHTA and FQGNSA. As DNA, the CDR3 is TGTGCCAGCAGAAGGGACAGCAACTCTGGAAACACCATATATTTT. This encodes CASRRDSNSGNTIYF.

Points on this clone: Its ends do not fully match the called genes, so a read error is possible. The CDR3 DNA reads as TGTGCTAGCAGCGTACACCTGAACACTGAAGCTTTCTTT. This gives the protein CASSVHLNTEAFF. The chain combines TRBV7-7 with TRBJ1-1; D not certain. The germline V gene encodes CDR1 SSHAT and CDR2 FNYEAQ (reference sequence). The CDR3 contains 13 residues.

This rearrangement joins TRBV9 to TRBJ2-4; the D is unclear. Germline V gives CDR1 SGDLS, CDR2 YYNGEE. CDR3 size: 13 residues. Trimming took off 0 bases at V and 9 bases at J, with 10 bases between the two ends. The CDR3: CASSVGGVGIQYF. The CDR3 nucleotides read TGTGCCAGCAGCGTAGGTGGGGTCGGCATTCAGTACTTC.

This clone was seen a handful of times. The chain is built from TRBV7-2 and TRBJ2-7; 9 nucleotides line up with TRBD1. Trimming removed 5 bases from V and 3 bases from J; junction bases left unmatched: 17. Per the germline V gene, CDR1 is SGHTA and CDR2 is FQGNSA. CDR3 length equals 18 residues. CDR3 bases: TGTGCCAGCAGCCCCGTGCCTCTAGGGGGACAGGGACACTACGAGCAGTACTTC. As protein: CASSPVPLGGQGHYEQYF.

The chain couples TRBV6-7 to TRBJ1-2; D ambiguous. TRBV6-7 is labeled an ORF, and its function is uncertain. V was trimmed by 5 bases and J by 3 bases, leaving 13 bases between them. The CDR3 sequence is 14 residues long. The CDR3 region is CASSEVVSHYGYTF. The DNA for the CDR3 is TGTGCCAGCAGTGAAGTCGTCTCTCACTATGGCTACACCTTC.

The J gene is TRBJ1-5, the V gene TRBV28, with 10 bases that match TRBD1. CDR1 MDHEN and CDR2 SYDVKM come from the germline V gene. There are 13 residues in the CDR3. J lost 7 bases, V lost 5 bases, and 2 bases had no gene match. DNA of the CDR3: TGTGCCAGCAGTCGGACAGGGGGACAGCCCCAGCATTTT. Amino acids: CASSRTGGQPQHF.

This clone was detected once. The V and J genes are TRBV4-3 and TRBJ1-3; D is unresolved. The CDR3 loop spans 17 amino acids. The V and J ends lost 3 bases and 4 bases respectively, with 19 bases between them. Germline V gene sequence: CDR1 LGHNA, CDR2 YSLEER. The CDR3 nucleotides read TGCGCCAGCAGCCAGTCACCCCCGGAGACAATAGGAAACACCATATATTTT. Residues: CASSQSPPETIGNTIYF.

This chain connects TRBV18 to TRBJ2-5; D is possibly TRBD1 (6 bases). The CDR3 is 13 residues long. The ends were cut back, 5 bases at V and 1 base at J, with 8 bases in the middle. Germline CDR1 and CDR2: KGHSH and LQKENI. The CDR3: CASSTGRQETQYF. The CDR3 coding sequence is TGTGCCAGCTCAACAGGGCGCCAAGAGACCCAGTACTTC. Full variable domain (missing parts from reference TRBV18 and TRBJ2-5): NAGVMQNPRHLVRRRGQEARLRCSPMKGHSHVYWYRQLPEEGLKFMVYLQKENIIDESGMPKERFSAEFPKEGPSILRIQQVVRGDSAAYFCASSTGRQETQYFGPGTRLLVL.